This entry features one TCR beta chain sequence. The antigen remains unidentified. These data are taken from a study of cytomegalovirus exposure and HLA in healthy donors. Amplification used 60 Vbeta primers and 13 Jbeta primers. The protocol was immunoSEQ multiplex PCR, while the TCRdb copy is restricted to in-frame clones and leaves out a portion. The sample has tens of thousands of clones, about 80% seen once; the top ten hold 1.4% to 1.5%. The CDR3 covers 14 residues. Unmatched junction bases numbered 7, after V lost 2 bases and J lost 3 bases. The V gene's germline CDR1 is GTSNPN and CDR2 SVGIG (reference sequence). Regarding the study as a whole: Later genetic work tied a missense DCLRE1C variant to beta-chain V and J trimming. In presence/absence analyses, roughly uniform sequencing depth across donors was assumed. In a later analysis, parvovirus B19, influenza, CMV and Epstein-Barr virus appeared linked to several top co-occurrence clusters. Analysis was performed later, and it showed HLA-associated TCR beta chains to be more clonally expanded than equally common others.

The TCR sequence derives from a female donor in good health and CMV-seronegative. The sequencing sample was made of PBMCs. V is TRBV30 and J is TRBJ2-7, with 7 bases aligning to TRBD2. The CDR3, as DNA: TGTGCCTGGAGTTCTGGGACGGGAGGCTACGAGCAGTACTTC. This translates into CAWSSGTGGYEQYF.